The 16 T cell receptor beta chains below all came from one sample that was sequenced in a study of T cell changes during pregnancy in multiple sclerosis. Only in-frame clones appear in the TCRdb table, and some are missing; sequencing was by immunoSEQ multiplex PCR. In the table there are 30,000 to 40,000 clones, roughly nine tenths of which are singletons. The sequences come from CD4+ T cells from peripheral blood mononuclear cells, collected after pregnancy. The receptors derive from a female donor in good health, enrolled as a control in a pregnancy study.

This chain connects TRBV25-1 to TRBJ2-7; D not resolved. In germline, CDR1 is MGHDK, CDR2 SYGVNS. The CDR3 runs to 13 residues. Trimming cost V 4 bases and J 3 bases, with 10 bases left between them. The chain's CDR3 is CASSVAGRYEQYF. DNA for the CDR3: TGTGCCAGCAGTGTTGCAGGCCGCTACGAGCAGTACTTC.

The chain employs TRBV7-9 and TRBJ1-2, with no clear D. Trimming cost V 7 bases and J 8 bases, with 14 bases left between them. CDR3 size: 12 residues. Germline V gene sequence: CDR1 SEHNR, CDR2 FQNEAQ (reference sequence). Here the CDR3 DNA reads TGTGCCAGCACCCAGCCGAGGAAAGGCTACACCTTC. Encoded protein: CASTQPRKGYTF. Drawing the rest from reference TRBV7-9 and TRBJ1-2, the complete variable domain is DTGVSQNPRHKITKRGQNVTFRCDPISEHNRLYWYRQTLGQGPEFLTYFQNEAQLEKSRLLSDRFSAERPKGSFSTLEIQRTEQGDSAMYLCASTQPRKGYTFGSGTRLTVV.

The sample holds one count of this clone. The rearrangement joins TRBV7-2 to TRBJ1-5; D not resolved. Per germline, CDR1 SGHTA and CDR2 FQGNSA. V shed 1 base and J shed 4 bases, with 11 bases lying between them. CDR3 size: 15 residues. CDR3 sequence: CASSLGSGRNQPQHF. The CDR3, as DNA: TGTGCCAGCAGCTTAGGGTCAGGCAGGAATCAGCCCCAGCATTTT.

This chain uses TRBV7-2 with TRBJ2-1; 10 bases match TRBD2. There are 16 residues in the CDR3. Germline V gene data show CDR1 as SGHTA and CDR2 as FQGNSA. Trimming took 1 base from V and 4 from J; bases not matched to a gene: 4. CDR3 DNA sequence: TGTGCCAGCAGCTTAGAAGCTAGCGGGGGTTACAATGAGCAGTTCTTC. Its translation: CASSLEASGGYNEQFF.

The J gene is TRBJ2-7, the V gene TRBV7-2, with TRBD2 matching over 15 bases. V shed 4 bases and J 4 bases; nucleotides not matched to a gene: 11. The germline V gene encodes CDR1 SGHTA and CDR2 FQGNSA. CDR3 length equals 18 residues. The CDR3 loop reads CASSYRTSGGAGRYEQYF. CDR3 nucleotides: TGTGCCAGCAGCTACCGGACTAGCGGGGGGGCCGGACGGTACGAGCAGTACTTC.

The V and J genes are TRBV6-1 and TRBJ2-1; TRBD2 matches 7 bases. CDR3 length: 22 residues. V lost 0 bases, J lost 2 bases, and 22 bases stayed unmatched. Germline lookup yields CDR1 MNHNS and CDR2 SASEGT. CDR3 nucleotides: TGTGCCAGCAGTGAAGCGATCGGTCGGGTTGGGGAGCGGGGTAACGCCTACAATGAGCAGTTCTTC. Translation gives CASSEAIGRVGERGNAYNEQFF.

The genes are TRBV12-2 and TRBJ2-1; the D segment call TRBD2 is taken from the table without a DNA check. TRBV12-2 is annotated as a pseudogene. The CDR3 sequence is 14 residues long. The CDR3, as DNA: TGTGTTACTCGTCCGGGGGGGCCGGGAAATGAGCAGTTCTTC. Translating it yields CVTRPGGPGNEQFF.

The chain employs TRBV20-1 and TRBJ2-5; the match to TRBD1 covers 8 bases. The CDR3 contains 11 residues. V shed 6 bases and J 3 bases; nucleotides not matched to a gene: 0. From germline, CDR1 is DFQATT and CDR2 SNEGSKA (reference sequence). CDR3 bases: TGCAGTGCGGGACAGGAAGAGACCCAGTACTTC. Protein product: CSAGQEETQYF.

CDR3: CASSQINRASGYNEQFF. In DNA, the CDR3 is TGTGCCAGCAGCCAGATCAATCGGGCTAGCGGGTACAATGAGCAGTTCTTC. The chain is built from TRBV14 and TRBJ2-1; TRBD2 matches at 8 bases. The CDR3 is made up of 17 amino acids. Germline trimming cut 3 bases from V and 4 bases from J; bases unmatched to any gene: 11. Germline CDR1 and CDR2: SGHDN and FVKESK.

The DNA of the CDR3 is TGTGCCAGCAGCCAGGACAGGGGGCAGGGTGAGCAGTTCTTC. This translates into CASSQDRGQGEQFF. This chain connects TRBV27 to TRBJ2-1; 11 bases line up with TRBD1. The ends lost 6 bases at V and 9 bases at J; junction bases unmatched: 7. CDR3 length: 14 amino acids. The germline V gene encodes CDR1 MNHEY and CDR2 SMNVEV (reference sequence).

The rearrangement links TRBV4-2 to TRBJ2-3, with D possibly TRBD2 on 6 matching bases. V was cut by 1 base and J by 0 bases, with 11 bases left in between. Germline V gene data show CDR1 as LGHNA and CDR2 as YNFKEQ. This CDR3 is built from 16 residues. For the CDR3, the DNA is TGTGCCAGCAGCCAAGGGGGCGGGACTAGCACAGATACGCAGTATTTT. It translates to CASSQGGGTSTDTQYF.

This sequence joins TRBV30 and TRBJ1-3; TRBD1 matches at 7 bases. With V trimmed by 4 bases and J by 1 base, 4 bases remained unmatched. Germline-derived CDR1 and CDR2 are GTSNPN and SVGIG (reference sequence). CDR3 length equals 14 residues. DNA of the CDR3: TGTGCCTGGACTAAGACAGGGTCTGGAAACACCATATATTTT. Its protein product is CAWTKTGSGNTIYF.

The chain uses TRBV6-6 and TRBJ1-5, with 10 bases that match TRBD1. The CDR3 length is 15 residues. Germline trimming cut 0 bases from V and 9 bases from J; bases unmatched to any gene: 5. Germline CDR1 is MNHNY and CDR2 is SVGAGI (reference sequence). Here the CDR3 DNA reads TGTGCCAGCAGTTACTCACCGGGACAGGGGACGCCCCAGCATTTT. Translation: CASSYSPGQGTPQHF.

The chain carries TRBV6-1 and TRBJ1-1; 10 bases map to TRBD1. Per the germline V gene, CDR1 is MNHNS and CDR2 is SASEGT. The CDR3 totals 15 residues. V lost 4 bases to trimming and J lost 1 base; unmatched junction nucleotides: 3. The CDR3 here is CASSVRTGGNTEAFF. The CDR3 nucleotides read TGTGCCAGCAGTGTCCGGACAGGGGGGAACACTGAAGCTTTCTTT.

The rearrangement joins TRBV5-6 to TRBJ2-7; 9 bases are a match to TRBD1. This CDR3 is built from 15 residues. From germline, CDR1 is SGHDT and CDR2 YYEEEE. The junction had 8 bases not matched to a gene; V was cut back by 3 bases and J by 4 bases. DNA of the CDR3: TGTGCCAGCAGCTCATCCGGGACAGGGTTTTACGAGCAGTACTTC. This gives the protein CASSSSGTGFYEQYF.

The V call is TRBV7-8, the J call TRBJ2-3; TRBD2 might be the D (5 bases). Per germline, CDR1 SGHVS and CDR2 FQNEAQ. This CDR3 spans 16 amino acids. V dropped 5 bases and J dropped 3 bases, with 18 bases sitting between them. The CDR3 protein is CASSHMRAEQTDTQYF. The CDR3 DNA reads TGTGCCAGCAGCCATATGCGGGCGGAGCAGACAGATACGCAGTATTTT. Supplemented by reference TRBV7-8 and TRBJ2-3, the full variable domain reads GAGVSQSPRYKVAKRGQDVALRCDPISGHVSLFWYQQALGQGPEFLTYFQNEAQLDKSGLPSDRFFAERPEGSVSTLKIQRTQQEDSAVYLCASSHMRAEQTDTQYFGPGTRLTVL.